The sequence of this TCR beta chain was determined in a study of blood T cell repertoires in COVID-19. This CDR3 is 16 amino acids long. Deletions cut 1 base from V and 1 base from J, with 11 bases between. CDR1 is SGHTA, CDR2 FQGNSA, per germline. Using immunoSEQ multiplex PCR, the repertoire was profiled, and TCRdb retains in-frame clones only, with some absent. Found here are approximately 110,000 clones, 75% to 85% of them singletons; the top ten hold 7.9%. The TCR originated in a woman older than 75 with active or convalescent COVID-19. The chain has TRBV7-2 and TRBJ1-3; D is ambiguous. The sample was peripheral blood. The CDR3 is CASSLEGTGSGNTIYF. DNA of the CDR3: TGTGCCAGCAGCTTAGAGGGTACGGGGTCTGGAAACACCATATATTTT.